Detailed here is one T cell receptor (beta chain). Each CDR3 protein is one row after TCRdb ran MiXCR on the 5' RACE reads. The sample carries about 310,000 distinct CDR3 sequences, just under 20% recorded once. This specimen belongs to a study of T-cell memory formation after mild COVID-19. CDR3 length equals 15 residues. Unmatched junction bases numbered 3, after V lost 3 bases and J lost 3 bases. The receptor's source is a man aged 18-30 years who had mild COVID-19 (a few samples of this study predate the infection). Cell type and time point are not known. The specimen sequenced was PBMCs or a T cell subset sorted from them (not recorded which). The chain recombines TRBV12-3 or TRBV12-4 with TRBJ2-7; 12 nucleotides line up with TRBD2. The CDR3 nucleotides are TGTGCCAGCAGTTTCGGACTAGCGGGGAACTACGAGCAGTACTTC. Protein sequence: CASSFGLAGNYEQYF.